Following are 25 T cell receptor beta chains from one sample sequenced in a study of OX40 agonist ivuxolimab in advanced cancers. Sequencing was performed with immunoSEQ multiplex PCR; in TCRdb, only in-frame clones are kept and a portion is missing. The table records about 46,000 clones, 90% to 95% of them present only once. Sequenced here: CD4+ or CD8+ T cells sorted from blood, sampled in a trial of the OX40 agonist ivuxolimab. The receptors come from an adult with an advanced solid tumor such as melanoma, head and neck, liver or kidney cancer.

This chain links TRBV11-2 with TRBJ2-3; D remains unclear. The V end was cut by 2 bases, the J end by 0 bases, with 15 bases between. In germline, CDR1 is SGHAT, CDR2 FQNNGV. The CDR3 has 17 amino acids. For the CDR3, the DNA is TGTGCCAGCAGCTTATACGCAGTTTCAGCCAGCACAGATACGCAGTATTTT. It translates to CASSLYAVSASTDTQYF.

The rearrangement uses TRBV27 and TRBJ2-1, with D perhaps matching TRBD1 or TRBD2 (6 bases each). CDR1 and CDR2 from the germline V gene are MNHEY and SMNVEV (reference sequence). V was pared by 7 bases and J by 9 bases, with 16 bases between. The CDR3 contains 13 residues. This chain's CDR3 is CASKWGEGGEQFF. The CDR3 DNA follows: TGTGCCAGCAAGTGGGGTGAGGGGGGTGAGCAGTTCTTC.

The chain carries TRBV4-1 and TRBJ2-3; TRBD2 agrees at 12 bases. Trimming at V came to 3 bases and at J to 5 bases, leaving 12 bases not matched to a gene. Germline V gene data show CDR1 as MGHRA and CDR2 as YSYEKL. This CDR3 region has 18 residues. CDR3 DNA sequence: TGCGCCAGCAGCCAGGAACCGCTAGCGGGGGGGTTCTTAGATACGCAGTATTTT. Translated, it gives CASSQEPLAGGFLDTQYF.

J is TRBJ1-1 and V is TRBV28, with 7 bases aligning to TRBD1. There are 14 residues in the CDR3. The germline V gene encodes CDR1 MDHEN and CDR2 SYDVKM. V shed 8 bases, J shed 0 bases, and the junction held 6 bases outside the gene matches. CDR3: CASGYRGMNTEAFF. The DNA of the CDR3 is TGTGCCAGCGGTTACAGGGGAATGAACACTGAAGCTTTCTTT.

The chain recombines TRBV7-9 with TRBJ1-1; 7 nucleotides match TRBD1. The CDR3 loop spans 15 amino acids. Germline V lookup: CDR1 SEHNR, CDR2 FQNEAQ (reference sequence). Trimming took 1 base from V and 3 from J; bases not matched to a gene: 5. The CDR3 DNA is TGTGCCAGCAGCTTAGAGGGGGCCTGGGACACTGAAGCTTTCTTT. This gives the protein CASSLEGAWDTEAFF.

This chain uses TRBV4-1 with TRBJ2-7, with 7 bases aligning to TRBD1. This CDR3 spans 14 amino acids. Germline lookup yields CDR1 MGHRA and CDR2 YSYEKL. V shed 11 bases and J 4 bases; nucleotides not matched to a gene: 14. CDR3 DNA: TGCGCCGCTAGTCCCGGGACAGCGATGTACGAGCAGTACGTC. This sequence encodes CAASPGTAMYEQYV.

The chain links TRBV9 to TRBJ1-1; tentative D call: TRBD1 (5 bases). The CDR3 has 13 residues. Trimming cost V 1 base and J 3 bases, with 7 bases left between them. Germline CDR1 is SGDLS and CDR2 is YYNGEE. The CDR3: CASSVWDYTEAFF. The CDR3 nucleotides read TGTGCCAGCAGCGTATGGGACTACACTGAAGCTTTCTTT. The full variable domain, rest sourced from reference TRBV9 and TRBJ1-1, is DSGVTQTPKHLITATGQRVTLRCSPRSGDLSVYWYQQSLDQGLQFLIQYYNGEERAKGNILERFSAQQFPDLHSELNLSSLELGDSALYFCASSVWDYTEAFFGQGTRLTVV.

This clone has a handful of counts. In DNA form, the CDR3 reads TGTGCCAGCAGTTTTTCGGAGGTTCCGGGCACTGAAGCTTTCTTT. The encoded protein is CASSFSEVPGTEAFF. The chain uses TRBV28 and TRBJ1-1; D unclear. Trimming cost V 3 bases and J 4 bases, with 15 bases left between them. The CDR3 totals 15 residues. The germline gives CDR1 MDHEN, CDR2 SYDVKM.

This clone was found once. The chain links TRBV9 to TRBJ2-1; no clear D. The V end lost 3 bases, the J end lost 0 bases, and 7 bases lay between the germline ends. CDR3 size: 14 residues. Per the germline V gene, CDR1 is SGDLS and CDR2 is YYNGEE. As DNA, the CDR3 is TGTGCCAGCAGCGCTGAGAGCTCCTACAATGAGCAGTTCTTC. Amino acids: CASSAESSYNEQFF.

The chain couples TRBV27 to TRBJ2-7, with a weak D call TRBD2 (5 bases). Trimming removed 4 bases from V and 3 bases from J, with 13 bases in between. Germline CDR1 and CDR2: MNHEY and SMNVEV (reference sequence). The CDR3 sequence is 14 residues long. This chain's CDR3 is CASSSLEGVYEQYF. The CDR3 DNA reads TGTGCCAGCAGTTCTCTCGAGGGTGTCTACGAGCAGTACTTC.

The chain links TRBV11-2 to TRBJ2-4; 12 positions match TRBD2. CDR1 SGHAT and CDR2 FQNNGV come from the germline V gene. The CDR3 runs to 16 residues. Germline trimming cut 3 bases from V and 8 bases from J; bases unmatched to any gene: 8. As DNA, the CDR3 is TGTGCCAGCAGCTTTCTAGCGGGGGGGCCAGGGGACATTCAGTACTTC. The encoded protein is CASSFLAGGPGDIQYF.

The V and J genes are TRBV5-1 and TRBJ2-3, with 10 bases matching TRBD2. The CDR3 contains 16 residues. CDR1 is SGHRS and CDR2 is YFSETQ in the germline V gene. With 1 base clipped from V and 0 bases from J, the junction kept 2 bases outside the gene matches. CDR3 residues: CASSLTSGASTDTQYF. The CDR3 nucleotides are TGCGCCAGCAGCTTGACTAGCGGGGCAAGCACAGATACGCAGTATTTT.

The V and J genes are TRBV7-9 and TRBJ1-3; no reliable D call. Between the trimmed V and J ends, which lost 3 bases and 3 bases, there was a span of 3 bases. CDR3 size: 12 residues. The germline CDR1 and CDR2 sequences are SEHNR and FQNEAQ (reference sequence). The CDR3 region has the DNA TGTGCCAGCAGCTTTGATGGAAACACCATATATTTT. Its protein product is CASSFDGNTIYF.

This rearrangement joins TRBV6-5 to TRBJ2-1; D may be TRBD2 (6 bases). CDR3 length: 15 amino acids. The V end lost 5 bases, the J end lost 0 bases, and 11 bases lay between the germline ends. Germline loops: CDR1 MNHEY, CDR2 SVGAGI. CDR3 sequence: CASSPEGSSYNEQFF. The CDR3 DNA follows: TGTGCCAGCAGTCCGGAGGGAAGCTCCTACAATGAGCAGTTCTTC.

The J gene is TRBJ2-7, the V gene TRBV28; no clear D. Germline V gene lookup returns CDR1 MDHEN and CDR2 SYDVKM. Trimming removed 10 bases from V and 2 bases from J, with 18 bases in between. The CDR3 contains 14 residues. CDR3 sequence (DNA): TGTGCCACATGTTCGAGCAGTAGGACCTACGAGCAGTACTTC. This gives the protein CATCSSSRTYEQYF. Drawing the rest from reference TRBV28 and TRBJ2-7, the complete variable domain is DVKVTQSSRYLVKRTGEKVFLECVQDMDHENMFWYRQDPGLGLRLIYFSYDVKMKEKGDIPEGYSVSREKKERFSLILESASTNQTSMYLCATCSSSRTYEQYFGPGTRLTVT.

The chain is built from TRBV7-2 and TRBJ2-5; no clear D. The germline V gene encodes CDR1 SGHTA and CDR2 FQGNSA. Trimming took off 1 base at V and 0 bases at J, with 6 bases between the two ends. The CDR3 covers 14 residues. The CDR3 protein is CASSLGHNQETQYF. CDR3 coding DNA: TGTGCCAGCAGCTTAGGACACAACCAAGAGACCCAGTACTTC.

This clone was seen only a few times. Here the CDR3 DNA reads TGTGCCAGCAGCTCGCCTCAGGAGCAGTACTTC. Residues: CASSSPQEQYF. V and J are TRBV7-9 and TRBJ2-7; D is uncertain. V was shortened by 4 bases and J by 7 bases, with 8 bases between the two germline ends. Germline CDR1 SEHNR, CDR2 FQNEAQ (reference sequence). This CDR3 has 11 residues.

The chain employs TRBV29-1 and TRBJ1-3, with D hard to call. V was clipped by 2 bases and J by 0 bases, with 11 bases between them. Germline V gives CDR1 SQVTM, CDR2 ANQGSEA. This CDR3 region has 15 residues. The CDR3 loop reads CSVEWAEHSGNTIYF. For the CDR3, the DNA is TGCAGCGTTGAATGGGCAGAACACTCTGGAAACACCATATATTTT.

In its sample, this clone was seen once. The chain couples TRBV19 to TRBJ1-1; D is possibly TRBD1 (6 bases). Trimming removed 5 bases from V and 4 bases from J, with 14 bases in between. CDR3 length: 14 amino acids. Germline loops: CDR1 LNHDA, CDR2 SQIVND (reference sequence). CDR3 sequence: CASSLRTVGTEAFF. The CDR3 region has the DNA TGTGCCAGTAGTCTCAGGACAGTCGGCACTGAAGCTTTCTTT.

This chain links TRBV27 with TRBJ2-1; D is perhaps TRBD2 (6 bases). The V gene's germline CDR1 is MNHEY and CDR2 SMNVEV (reference sequence). V lost 8 bases to trimming and J lost 0 bases, with 11 bases between them. The CDR3 has 14 amino acids. DNA for the CDR3: TGTGCCAGCGCCCGGGGGAGCTCCTACAATGAGCAGTTCTTC. It encodes CASARGSSYNEQFF.

This clone came up once. The rearrangement uses TRBV6-5 and TRBJ1-1; no definite D call. Germline CDR1 is MNHEY and CDR2 is SVGAGI. V lost 6 bases, J lost 2 bases, and 7 bases lay in between. This CDR3 has 12 amino acids. DNA for the CDR3: TGTGCCAGCAGACAATCTAACACTGAAGCTTTCTTT. Translating gives CASRQSNTEAFF.

This chain connects TRBV6-1 to TRBJ2-7, with TRBD1 as a possible D gene (5 bases). The CDR3 contains 12 residues. Between the trimmed V and J ends, which lost 3 bases and 2 bases, there was a span of 5 bases. The V gene's germline CDR1 is MNHNS and CDR2 SASEGT. CDR3 loop: CASSETAYEQYV. CDR3 bases: TGTGCCAGCAGTGAGACAGCCTACGAGCAGTACGTC.

This clone has just one count. The chain links TRBV19 to TRBJ1-1; D is uncertain. CDR1 and CDR2 from the germline V gene are LNHDA and SQIVND (reference sequence). The CDR3 runs 14 residues. Deletions cut 4 bases from V and 1 base from J, with 10 bases between. The CDR3 sequence is CASSRLQPNTEAFF. CDR3 DNA: TGTGCCAGTAGTAGATTACAGCCGAACACTGAAGCTTTCTTT.

The chain is built from TRBV4-2 and TRBJ1-1; weak D call: TRBD1 (6 bases). CDR1 LGHNA and CDR2 YNFKEQ come from the germline V gene. The CDR3 has 16 amino acids. Trimming stripped 0 bases from V and 0 bases from J, with 11 bases between. CDR3 bases: TGTGCCAGCAGCCAAGACTCAGGGGCAATGAACACTGAAGCTTTCTTT. Translating gives CASSQDSGAMNTEAFF.

This clone is termed large. V usage is TRBV19 and J usage is TRBJ1-1; D gene ambiguous. CDR3 size: 14 residues. Trimming cost V 5 bases and J 0 bases, with 10 bases left between them. The germline CDR1 and CDR2 sequences are LNHDA and SQIVND (reference sequence). DNA of the CDR3: TGTGCCAGTAGTGTAGGACGGATGAACACTGAAGCTTTCTTT. Translation: CASSVGRMNTEAFF.